Presented here are 5 T cell receptor beta chains from one specimen sequenced in a study of early T cells in non-severe SARS-CoV-2 infection. TCRdb redid the calling of the 5' RACE reads with MiXCR, one entry per CDR3 protein. In the table there are under 95,000 distinct CDR3 sequences, approximately 12% of which are singletons. Sequenced: whole blood. These receptors originate from an adult who was a healthcare worker with PCR-confirmed SARS-CoV-2 infection or an uninfected control (not recorded which).

This clonotype occurred many times. V and J are TRBV7-6 and TRBJ2-1, with TRBD2 matching 11 bases. CDR1 is SGHVS, CDR2 FNYEAQ, per germline. Trimming took 5 bases from V and 4 from J; bases not matched to a gene: 4. This CDR3 has 15 residues. CDR3 sequence (DNA): TGTGCCAGCAGCCTCACTAGCGGGGGATACAATGAGCAGTTCTTC. It translates to CASSLTSGGYNEQFF.

The chain combines TRBV5-1 with TRBJ2-7; D is possibly TRBD2 (5 bases). Germline V gene lookup returns CDR1 SGHRS and CDR2 YFSETQ. The CDR3 sequence is 16 residues long. Trimming took off 0 bases at V and 4 bases at J, with 17 bases between the two ends. CDR3 sequence (DNA): TGCGCCAGCAGCTTGGCCGGCGTGGGAGCAAGATACGAGCAGTACTTC. Protein product: CASSLAGVGARYEQYF.

This clonotype occurred many times. The V gene is TRBV11-2, the J gene TRBJ2-3, with 8 bases identical to TRBD2. The CDR3 is 20 residues long. CDR1 and CDR2 from the germline V gene are SGHAT and FQNNGV. The V segment lost 1 base and the J segment 5 bases; nucleotides outside the gene matches: 20. This CDR3 reads CASSLGRPGSGGPMVDTQYF. As DNA, the CDR3 is TGTGCCAGCAGCTTAGGCCGTCCGGGGTCGGGAGGGCCTATGGTAGATACGCAGTATTTT.

The rearrangement joins TRBV4-1 to TRBJ2-1, with D possibly being TRBD1 or TRBD2 (5 bases each). Trimming took off 0 bases at V and 2 bases at J, with 8 bases between the two ends. CDR1 MGHRA and CDR2 YSYEKL come from the germline V gene. There are 15 residues in the CDR3. Here the CDR3 reads CASSQDQGAYNEQFF. CDR3 DNA sequence: TGCGCCAGCAGCCAAGATCAGGGAGCCTACAATGAGCAGTTCTTC.

Comment on this clonotype: An end of the junction does not agree with germline; a read error may underlie this. The chain joins TRBV12-3 or TRBV12-4 to TRBJ1-2, with D uncertain. The CDR3 loop spans 13 amino acids. The CDR3 DNA reads as TGTGCCGGCAGTTCTCGAACTCCCTATGGCTACACCTTC. This sequence encodes CAGSSRTPYGYTF.